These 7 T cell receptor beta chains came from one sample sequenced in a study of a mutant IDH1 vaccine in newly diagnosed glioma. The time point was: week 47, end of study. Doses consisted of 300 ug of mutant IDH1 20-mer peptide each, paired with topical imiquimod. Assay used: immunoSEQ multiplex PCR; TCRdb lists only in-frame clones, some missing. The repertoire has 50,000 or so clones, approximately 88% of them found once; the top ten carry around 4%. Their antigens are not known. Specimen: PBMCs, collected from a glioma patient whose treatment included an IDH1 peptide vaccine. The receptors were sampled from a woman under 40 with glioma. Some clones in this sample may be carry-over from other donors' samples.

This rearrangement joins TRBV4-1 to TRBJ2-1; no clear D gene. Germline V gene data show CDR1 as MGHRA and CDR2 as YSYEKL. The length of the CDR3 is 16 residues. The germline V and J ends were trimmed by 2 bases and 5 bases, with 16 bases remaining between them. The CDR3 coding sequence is TGCGCCAGCAGCCAACCGGCTACCGCAGTTGACAATGAGCAGTTCTTC. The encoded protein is CASSQPATAVDNEQFF.

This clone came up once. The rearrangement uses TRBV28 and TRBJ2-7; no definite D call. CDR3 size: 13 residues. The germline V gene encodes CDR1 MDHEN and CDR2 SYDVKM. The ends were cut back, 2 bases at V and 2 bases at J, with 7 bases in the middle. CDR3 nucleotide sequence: TGTGCCAGCAGTTTAGGGCGGACCTACGAGCAGTACTTC. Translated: CASSLGRTYEQYF.

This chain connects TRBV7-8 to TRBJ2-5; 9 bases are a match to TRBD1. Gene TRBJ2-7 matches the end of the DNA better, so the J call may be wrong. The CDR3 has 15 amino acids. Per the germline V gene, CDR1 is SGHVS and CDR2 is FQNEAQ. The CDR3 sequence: CASSLAGTGSYEQYF. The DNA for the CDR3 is TGTGCCAGCAGCTTAGCCGGGACAGGGTCCTACGAGCAGTACTTC.

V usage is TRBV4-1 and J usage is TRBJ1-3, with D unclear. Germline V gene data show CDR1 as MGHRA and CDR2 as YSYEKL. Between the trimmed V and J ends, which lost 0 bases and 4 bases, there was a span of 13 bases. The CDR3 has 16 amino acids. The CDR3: CASSQDFVRIGNTIYF. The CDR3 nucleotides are TGCGCCAGCAGCCAAGATTTCGTGCGGATCGGAAACACCATATATTTT.

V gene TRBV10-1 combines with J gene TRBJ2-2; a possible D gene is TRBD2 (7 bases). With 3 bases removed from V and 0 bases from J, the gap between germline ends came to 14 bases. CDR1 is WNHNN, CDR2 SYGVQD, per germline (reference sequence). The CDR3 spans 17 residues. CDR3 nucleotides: TGCGCCAGCAGTGAAGGGGGGGGGCTGGCGAACACCGGGGAGCTGTTTTTT. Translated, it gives CASSEGGGLANTGELFF.

The CDR3 is CASSLSGTRGDTQYF. As DNA, the CDR3 is TGCGCCAGCAGCTTGAGCGGGACCCGCGGAGATACGCAGTATTTT. The V call is TRBV5-1, the J call TRBJ2-3; 7 bases line up with TRBD2. The CDR3 length is 15 residues. Unmatched junction bases numbered 7, after V lost 1 base and J lost 5 bases. Germline assignment: CDR1 SGHRS and CDR2 YFSETQ.

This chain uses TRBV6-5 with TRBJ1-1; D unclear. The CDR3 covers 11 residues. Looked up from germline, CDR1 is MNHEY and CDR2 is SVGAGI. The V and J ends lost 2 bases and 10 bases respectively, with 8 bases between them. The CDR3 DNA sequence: TGTGCCAGCAGTTACACGGGGAGAGCTTTCTTT. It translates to CASSYTGRAFF.